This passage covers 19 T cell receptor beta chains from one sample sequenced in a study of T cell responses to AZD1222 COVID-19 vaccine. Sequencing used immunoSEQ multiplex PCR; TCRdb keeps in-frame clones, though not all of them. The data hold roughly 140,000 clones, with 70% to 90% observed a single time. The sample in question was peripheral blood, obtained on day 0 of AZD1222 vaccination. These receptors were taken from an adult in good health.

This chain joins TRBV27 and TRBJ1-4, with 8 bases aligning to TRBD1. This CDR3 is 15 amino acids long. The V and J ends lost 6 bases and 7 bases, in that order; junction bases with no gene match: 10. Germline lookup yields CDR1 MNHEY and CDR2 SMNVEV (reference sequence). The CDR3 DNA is TGTGCCAGCAGACCCCTGAGGACAGGGTTTGAAAAACTGTTTTTT. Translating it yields CASRPLRTGFEKLFF.

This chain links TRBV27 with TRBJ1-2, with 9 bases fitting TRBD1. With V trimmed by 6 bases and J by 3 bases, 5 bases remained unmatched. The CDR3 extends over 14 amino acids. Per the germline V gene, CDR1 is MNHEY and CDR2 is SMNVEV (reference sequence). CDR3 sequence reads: CASRAWTGDYGYTF. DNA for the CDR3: TGTGCCAGCAGGGCCTGGACAGGGGACTATGGCTACACCTTC.

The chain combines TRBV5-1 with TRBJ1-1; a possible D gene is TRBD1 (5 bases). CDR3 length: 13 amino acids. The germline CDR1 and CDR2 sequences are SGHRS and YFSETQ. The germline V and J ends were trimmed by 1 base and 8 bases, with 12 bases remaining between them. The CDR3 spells CASSLITGSEAFF. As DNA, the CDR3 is TGCGCCAGCAGCTTGATAACAGGCAGCGAAGCTTTCTTT.

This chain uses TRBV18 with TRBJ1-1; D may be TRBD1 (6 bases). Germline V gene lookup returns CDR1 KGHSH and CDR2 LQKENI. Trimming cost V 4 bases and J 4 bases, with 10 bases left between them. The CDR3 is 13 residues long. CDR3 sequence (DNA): TGTGCCAGCTCACTACAGGGTGGCACTGAAGCTTTCTTT. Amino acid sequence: CASSLQGGTEAFF.

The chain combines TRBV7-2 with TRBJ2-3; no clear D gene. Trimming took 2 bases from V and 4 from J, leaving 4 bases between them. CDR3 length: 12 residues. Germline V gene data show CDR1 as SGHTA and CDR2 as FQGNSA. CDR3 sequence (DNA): TGTGCCAGCAGCTTACTCCCAGATACGCAGTATTTT. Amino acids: CASSLLPDTQYF.

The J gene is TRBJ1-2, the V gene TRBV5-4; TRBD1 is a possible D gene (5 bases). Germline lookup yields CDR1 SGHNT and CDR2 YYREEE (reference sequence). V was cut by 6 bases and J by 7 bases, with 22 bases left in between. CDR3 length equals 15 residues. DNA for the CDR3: TGTGCCAGCAACCTCCAGGGCGGCAGGGCGGGTGGCTACACCTTC. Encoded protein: CASNLQGGRAGGYTF.

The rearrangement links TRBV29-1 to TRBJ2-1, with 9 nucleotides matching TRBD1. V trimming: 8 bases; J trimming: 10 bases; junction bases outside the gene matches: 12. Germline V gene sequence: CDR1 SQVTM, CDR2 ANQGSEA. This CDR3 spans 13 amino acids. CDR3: CSLGRTGTGEQFF. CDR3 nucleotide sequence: TGCAGCTTGGGGCGGACCGGGACAGGGGAGCAGTTCTTC.

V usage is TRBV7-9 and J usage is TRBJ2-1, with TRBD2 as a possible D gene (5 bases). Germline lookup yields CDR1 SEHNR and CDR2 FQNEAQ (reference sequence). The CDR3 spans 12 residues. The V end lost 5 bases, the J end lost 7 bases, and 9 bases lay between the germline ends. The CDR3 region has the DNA TGTGCCAGCAGCCCCCCGGGGAATGAGCAGTTCTTC. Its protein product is CASSPPGNEQFF.

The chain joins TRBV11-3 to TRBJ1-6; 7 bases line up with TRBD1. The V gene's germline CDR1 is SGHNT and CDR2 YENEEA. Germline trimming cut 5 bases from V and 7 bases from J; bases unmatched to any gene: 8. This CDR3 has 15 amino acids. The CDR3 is CASSGRQGGNSPLHF. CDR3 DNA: TGTGCCAGCAGCGGACGACAGGGAGGAAATTCACCCCTCCACTTT. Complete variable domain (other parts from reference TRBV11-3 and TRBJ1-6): EAGVVQSPRYKIIEKKQPVAFWCNPISGHNTLYWYLQNLGQGPELLIRYENEEAVDDSQLPKDRFSAERLKGVDSTLKIQPAELGDSAVYLCASSGRQGGNSPLHFGNGTRLTVT.

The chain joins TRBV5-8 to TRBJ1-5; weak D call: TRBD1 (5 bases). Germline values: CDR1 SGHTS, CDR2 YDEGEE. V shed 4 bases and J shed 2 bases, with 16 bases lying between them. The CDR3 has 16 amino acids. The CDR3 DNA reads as TGTGCCAGCAGCCCTTACGGGAGGGACGGCAATCAGCCCCAGCATTTT. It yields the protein CASSPYGRDGNQPQHF.

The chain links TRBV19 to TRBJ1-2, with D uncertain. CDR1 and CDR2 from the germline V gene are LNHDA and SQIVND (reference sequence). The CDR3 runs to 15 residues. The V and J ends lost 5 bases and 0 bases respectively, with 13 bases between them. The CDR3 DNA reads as TGTGCCAGTAGTGCTCCGGACGGCGCTAACTATGGCTACACCTTC. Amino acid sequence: CASSAPDGANYGYTF.

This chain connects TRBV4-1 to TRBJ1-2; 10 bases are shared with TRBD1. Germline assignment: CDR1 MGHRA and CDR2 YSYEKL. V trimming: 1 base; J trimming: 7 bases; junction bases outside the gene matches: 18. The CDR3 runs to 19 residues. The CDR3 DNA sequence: TGCGCCAGCAGCCAAGGGTCCGGCCCGGGACAGGGGAAGAAGGGTGGCTACACCTTC. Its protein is CASSQGSGPGQGKKGGYTF.

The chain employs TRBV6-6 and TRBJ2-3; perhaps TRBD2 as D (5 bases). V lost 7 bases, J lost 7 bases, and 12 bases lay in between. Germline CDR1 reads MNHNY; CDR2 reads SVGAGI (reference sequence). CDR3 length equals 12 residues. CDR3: CASKISENTQYF. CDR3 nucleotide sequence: TGTGCCAGCAAAATTAGCGAGAATACGCAGTATTTT.

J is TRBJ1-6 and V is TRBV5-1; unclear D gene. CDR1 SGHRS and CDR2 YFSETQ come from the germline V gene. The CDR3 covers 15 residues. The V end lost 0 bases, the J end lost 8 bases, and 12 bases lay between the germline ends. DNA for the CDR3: TGCGCCAGCAGCTTGGCTCTCAGGAATTATTCACCCCTCCACTTT. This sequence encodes CASSLALRNYSPLHF.

The CDR3 DNA follows: TGCGCCAGCAGTCACCGGGACAGGGGCGACTATGGCTACACCTTC. Encoded protein: CASSHRDRGDYGYTF. This chain joins TRBV23-1 and TRBJ1-2; 10 nucleotides align to TRBD1. TRBV23-1 qualifies as an ORF whose function is uncertain. This CDR3 is built from 15 residues. The V segment lost 3 bases and the J segment 3 bases; nucleotides outside the gene matches: 4.

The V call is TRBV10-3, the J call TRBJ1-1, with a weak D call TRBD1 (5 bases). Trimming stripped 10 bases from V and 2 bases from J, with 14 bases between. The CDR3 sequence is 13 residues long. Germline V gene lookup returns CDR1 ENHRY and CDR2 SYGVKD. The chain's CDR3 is CATVIQVNTEAFF. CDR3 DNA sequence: TGTGCCACCGTAATACAGGTTAACACTGAAGCTTTCTTT.

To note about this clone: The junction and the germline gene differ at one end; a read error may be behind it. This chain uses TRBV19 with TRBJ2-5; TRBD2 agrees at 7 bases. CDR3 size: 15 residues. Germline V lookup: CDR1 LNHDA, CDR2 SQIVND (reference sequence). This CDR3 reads CASSISWTSIESQYF. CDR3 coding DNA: TGTGCCAGTAGTATATCTTGGACTAGTATTGAGAGCCAGTACTTC.

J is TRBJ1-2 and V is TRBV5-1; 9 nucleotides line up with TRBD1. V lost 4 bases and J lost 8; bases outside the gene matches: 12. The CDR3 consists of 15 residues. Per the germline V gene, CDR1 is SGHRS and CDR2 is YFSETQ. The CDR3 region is CASSPGTGKLGGYTF. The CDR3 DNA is TGCGCCAGCAGCCCCGGGACAGGGAAATTAGGGGGCTACACCTTC.

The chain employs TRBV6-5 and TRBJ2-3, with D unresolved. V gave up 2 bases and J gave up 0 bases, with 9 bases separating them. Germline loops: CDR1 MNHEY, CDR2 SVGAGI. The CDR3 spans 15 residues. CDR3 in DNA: TGTGCCAGCAGTTACCGACGCTTTAGCACAGATACGCAGTATTTT. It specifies CASSYRRFSTDTQYF.